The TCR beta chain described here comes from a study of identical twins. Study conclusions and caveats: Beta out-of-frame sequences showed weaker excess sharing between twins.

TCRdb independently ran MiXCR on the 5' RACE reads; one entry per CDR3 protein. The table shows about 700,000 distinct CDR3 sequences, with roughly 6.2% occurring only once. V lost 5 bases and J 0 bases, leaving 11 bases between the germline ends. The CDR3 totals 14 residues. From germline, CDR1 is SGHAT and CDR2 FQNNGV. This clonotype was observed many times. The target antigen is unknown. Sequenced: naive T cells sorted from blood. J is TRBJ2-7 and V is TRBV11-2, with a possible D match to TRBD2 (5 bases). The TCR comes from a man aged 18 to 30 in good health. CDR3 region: CASSPERGSYEQYF. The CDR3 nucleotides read TGTGCCAGCAGCCCAGAACGGGGCTCCTACGAGCAGTACTTC.